This T cell receptor beta chain was recovered during a study of identical twins. General study findings and limits: Abundant beta clonotypes from cord blood had fewer insertions, unlike memory repertoires, which showed none. Low generation-probability sequences were in excess among twin-shared out-of-frame alpha sequences. Within beta out-of-frame sequences, the excess sharing observed between twins was weaker.

This clonotype was seen ten or more times. Antigen: not known. The CDR3 totals 12 residues. The V end was cut by 4 bases, the J end by 1 base, with 5 bases between. CDR1 is SGDLS and CDR2 is YYNGEE in the germline V gene. Addition of a universal primer site occurred through template switching, and cDNA carried unique molecular identifiers. TCRdb used MiXCR to reprocess the 5' RACE reads, holding one entry per CDR3 protein. The table has 1.5 million to 2 million distinct CDR3 sequences, around 33% seen once; the top ten hold 0.27%. The TCR sequence derives from a newborn girl in good health. The specimen was cord blood. The chain links TRBV9 to TRBJ2-5; D gene unclear. CDR3 nucleotide sequence: TGTGCCAGCAGCTCCTTCCAAGAGACCCAGTACTTC. It yields the protein CASSSFQETQYF.